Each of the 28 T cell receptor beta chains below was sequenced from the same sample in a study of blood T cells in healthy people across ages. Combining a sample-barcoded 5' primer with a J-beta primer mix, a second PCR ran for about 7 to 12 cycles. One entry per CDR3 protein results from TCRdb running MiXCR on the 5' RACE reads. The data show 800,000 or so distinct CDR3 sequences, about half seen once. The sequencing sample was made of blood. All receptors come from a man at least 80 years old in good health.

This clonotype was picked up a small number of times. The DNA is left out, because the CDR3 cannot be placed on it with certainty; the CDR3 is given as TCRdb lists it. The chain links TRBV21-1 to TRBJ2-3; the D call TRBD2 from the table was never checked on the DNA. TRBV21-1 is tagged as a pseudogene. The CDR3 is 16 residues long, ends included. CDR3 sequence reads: CASSKWAGGSADTQYF.

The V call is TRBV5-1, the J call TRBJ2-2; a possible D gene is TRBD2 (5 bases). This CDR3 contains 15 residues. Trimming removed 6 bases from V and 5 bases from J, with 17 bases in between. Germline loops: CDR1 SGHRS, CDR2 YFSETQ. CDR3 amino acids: CASKSSLAGTGELFF. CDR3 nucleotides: TGCGCCAGCAAATCCTCGCTAGCTGGTACCGGGGAGCTGTTTTTT.

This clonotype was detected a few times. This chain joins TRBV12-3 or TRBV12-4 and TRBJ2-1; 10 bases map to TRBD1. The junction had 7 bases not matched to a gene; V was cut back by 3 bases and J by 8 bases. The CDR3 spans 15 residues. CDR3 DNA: TGTGCCAGCAGTTTCGTGACAGGGGGCAACGATGAGCAGTTCTTC. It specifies CASSFVTGGNDEQFF.

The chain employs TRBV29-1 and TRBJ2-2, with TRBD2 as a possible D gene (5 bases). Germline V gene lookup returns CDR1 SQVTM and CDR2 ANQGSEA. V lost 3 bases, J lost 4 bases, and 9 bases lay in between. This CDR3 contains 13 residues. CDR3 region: CSVERAGTGELFF. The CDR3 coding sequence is TGCAGCGTTGAGCGGGCAGGCACCGGGGAGCTGTTTTTT.

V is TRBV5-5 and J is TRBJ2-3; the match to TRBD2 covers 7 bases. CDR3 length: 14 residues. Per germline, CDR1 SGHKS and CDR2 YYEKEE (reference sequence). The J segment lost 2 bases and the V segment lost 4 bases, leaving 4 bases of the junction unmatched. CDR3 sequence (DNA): TGTGCCAGCAGCCGTGGACTAGACACAGATACGCAGTATTTT. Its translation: CASSRGLDTDTQYF.

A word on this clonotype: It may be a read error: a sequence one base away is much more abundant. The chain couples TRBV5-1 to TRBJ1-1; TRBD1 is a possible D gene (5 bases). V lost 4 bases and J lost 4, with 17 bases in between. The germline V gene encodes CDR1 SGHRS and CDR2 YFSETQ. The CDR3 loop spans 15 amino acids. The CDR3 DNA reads TGCGCCAGCAGCCGCGGGGCAGGGCTTGCCACTGAAGCTTTCTTT. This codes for CASSRGAGLATEAFF.

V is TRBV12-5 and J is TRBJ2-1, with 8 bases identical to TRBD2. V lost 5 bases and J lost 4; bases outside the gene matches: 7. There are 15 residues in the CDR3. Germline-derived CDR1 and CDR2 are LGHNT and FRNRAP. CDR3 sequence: CASGLRGGRYNEQFF. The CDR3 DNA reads TGTGCTAGTGGTCTTCGGGGGGGACGTTACAATGAGCAGTTCTTC.

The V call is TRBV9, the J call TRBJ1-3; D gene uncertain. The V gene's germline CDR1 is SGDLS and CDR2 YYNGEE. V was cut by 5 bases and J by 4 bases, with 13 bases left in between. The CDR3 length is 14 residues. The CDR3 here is CASRKTSSGNTIYF. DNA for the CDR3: TGTGCCAGCAGAAAGACTTCCAGCGGAAACACCATATATTTT.

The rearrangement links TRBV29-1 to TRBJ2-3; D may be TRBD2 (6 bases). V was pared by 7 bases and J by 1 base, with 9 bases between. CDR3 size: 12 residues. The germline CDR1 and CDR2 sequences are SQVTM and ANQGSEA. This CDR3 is CSATGGTDTQYF. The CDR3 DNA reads TGCAGCGCCACGGGGGGCACAGATACGCAGTATTTT.

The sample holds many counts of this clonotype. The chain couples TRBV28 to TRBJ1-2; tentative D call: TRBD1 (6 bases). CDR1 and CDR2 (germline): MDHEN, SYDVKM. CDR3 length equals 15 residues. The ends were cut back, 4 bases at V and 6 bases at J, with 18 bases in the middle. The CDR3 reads CASSWEGEVVDGYTF. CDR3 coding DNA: TGTGCCAGCAGTTGGGAGGGGGAGGTGGTGGATGGCTACACCTTC.

In nucleotides, the CDR3 is TGCAGCGTCGAACCGGGACAGGGGGCAGAGACCCAGTACTTC. It encodes CSVEPGQGAETQYF. The V call is TRBV29-1, the J call TRBJ2-5; 12 bases are shared with TRBD1. There are 14 residues in the CDR3. The V gene's germline CDR1 is SQVTM and CDR2 ANQGSEA. The V gene end was trimmed by 6 bases and the J gene end by 4 bases; junction bases not matched to a gene: 6.

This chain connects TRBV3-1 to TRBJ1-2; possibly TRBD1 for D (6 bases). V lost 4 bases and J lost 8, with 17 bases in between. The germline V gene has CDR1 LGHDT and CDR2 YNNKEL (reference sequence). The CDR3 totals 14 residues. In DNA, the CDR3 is TGTGCCAGCAGCCTGCTACAGGGTTCCAAGGGCTACACCTTC. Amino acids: CASSLLQGSKGYTF.

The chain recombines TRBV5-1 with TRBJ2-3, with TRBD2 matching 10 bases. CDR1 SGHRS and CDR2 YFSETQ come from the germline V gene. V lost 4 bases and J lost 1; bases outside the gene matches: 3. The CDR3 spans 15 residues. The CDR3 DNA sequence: TGCGCCAGCAGCCGAAGCGGGAGGGGCACAGATACGCAGTATTTT. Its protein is CASSRSGRGTDTQYF. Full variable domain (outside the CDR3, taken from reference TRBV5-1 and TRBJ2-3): KAGVTQTPRYLIKTRGQQVTLSCSPISGHRSVSWYQQTPGQGLQFLFEYFSETQRNKGNFPGRFSGRQFSNSRSEMNVSTLELGDSALYLCASSRSGRGTDTQYFGPGTRLTVL.

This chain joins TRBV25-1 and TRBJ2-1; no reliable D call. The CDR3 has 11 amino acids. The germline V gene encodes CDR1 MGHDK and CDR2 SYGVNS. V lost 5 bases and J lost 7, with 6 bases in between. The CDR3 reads CASSKKNEQFF. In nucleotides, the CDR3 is TGTGCCAGCAGTAAGAAAAATGAGCAGTTCTTC.

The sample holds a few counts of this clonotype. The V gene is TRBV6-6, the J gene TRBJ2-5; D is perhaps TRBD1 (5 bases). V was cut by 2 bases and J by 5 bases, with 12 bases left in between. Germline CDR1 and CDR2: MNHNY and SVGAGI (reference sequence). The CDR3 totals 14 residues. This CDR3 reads CASSYGAISETQYF. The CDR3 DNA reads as TGTGCCAGCAGTTACGGGGCCATTAGCGAGACCCAGTACTTC.

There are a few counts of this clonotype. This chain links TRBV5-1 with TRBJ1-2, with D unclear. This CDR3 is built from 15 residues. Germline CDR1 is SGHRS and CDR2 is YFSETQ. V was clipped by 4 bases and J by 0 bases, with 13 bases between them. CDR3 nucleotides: TGCGCCAGCAGCCTTGGCGTCCCCCCTAACTATGGCTACACCTTC. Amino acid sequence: CASSLGVPPNYGYTF.

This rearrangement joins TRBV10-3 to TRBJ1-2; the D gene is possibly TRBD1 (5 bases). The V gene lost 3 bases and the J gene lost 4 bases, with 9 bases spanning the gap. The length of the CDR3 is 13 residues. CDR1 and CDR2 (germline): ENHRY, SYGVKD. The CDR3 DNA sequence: TGTGCCATCAGTGAAGGGGTTGCCTATGGCTACACCTTC. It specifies CAISEGVAYGYTF.

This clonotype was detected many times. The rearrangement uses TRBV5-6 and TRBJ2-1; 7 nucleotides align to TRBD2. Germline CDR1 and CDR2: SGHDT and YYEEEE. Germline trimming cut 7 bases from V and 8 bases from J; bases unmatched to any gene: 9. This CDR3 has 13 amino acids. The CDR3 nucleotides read TGTGCCAGCTCTGGGGGGGGGTCCGATGAGCAGTTCTTC. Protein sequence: CASSGGGSDEQFF.

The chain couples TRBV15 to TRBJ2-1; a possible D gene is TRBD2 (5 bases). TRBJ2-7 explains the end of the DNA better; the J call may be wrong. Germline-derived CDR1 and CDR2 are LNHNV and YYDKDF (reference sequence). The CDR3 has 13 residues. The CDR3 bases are TGTGCCACCCGAGAGGGCCCAAACAATGAGCAGTACTTC. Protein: CATREGPNNEQYF.

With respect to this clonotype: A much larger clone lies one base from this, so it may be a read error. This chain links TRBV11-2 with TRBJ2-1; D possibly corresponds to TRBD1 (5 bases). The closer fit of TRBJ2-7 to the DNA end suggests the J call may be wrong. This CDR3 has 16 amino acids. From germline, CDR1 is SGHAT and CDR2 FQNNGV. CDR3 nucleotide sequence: TGTGCCAGCAGCAATGGGGCGTTGAGCTCCTACAATGAGCAGTACTTC. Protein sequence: CASSNGALSSYNEQYF.

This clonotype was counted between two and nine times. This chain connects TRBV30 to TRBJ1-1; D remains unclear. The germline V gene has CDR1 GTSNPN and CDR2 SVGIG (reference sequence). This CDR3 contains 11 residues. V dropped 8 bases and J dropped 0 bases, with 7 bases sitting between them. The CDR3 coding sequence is TGTGCCGGGTTAATGAACACTGAAGCTTTCTTT. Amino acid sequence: CAGLMNTEAFF.

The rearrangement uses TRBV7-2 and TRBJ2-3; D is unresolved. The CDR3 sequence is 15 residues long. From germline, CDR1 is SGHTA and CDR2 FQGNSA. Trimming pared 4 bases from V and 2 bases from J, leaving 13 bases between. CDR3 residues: CASSSRRNPTDTQYF. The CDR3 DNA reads TGTGCCAGCAGCTCCCGCCGAAACCCCACAGATACGCAGTATTTT.

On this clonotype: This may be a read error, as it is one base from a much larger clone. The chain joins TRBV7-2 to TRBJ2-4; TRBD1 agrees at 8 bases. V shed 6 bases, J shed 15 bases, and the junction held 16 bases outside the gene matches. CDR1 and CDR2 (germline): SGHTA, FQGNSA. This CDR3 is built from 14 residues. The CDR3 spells CASSSNRGSYELYF. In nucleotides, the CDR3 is TGTGCCAGCAGTTCGAACAGGGGGAGCTACGAGCTGTACTTC.

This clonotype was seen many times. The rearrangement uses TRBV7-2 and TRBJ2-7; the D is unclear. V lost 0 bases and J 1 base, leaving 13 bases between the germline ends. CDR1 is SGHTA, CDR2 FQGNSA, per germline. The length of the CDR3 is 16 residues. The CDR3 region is CASSLASVSLSYEQYF. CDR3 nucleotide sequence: TGTGCCAGCAGCTTAGCTTCCGTGTCACTTTCCTACGAGCAGTACTTC.

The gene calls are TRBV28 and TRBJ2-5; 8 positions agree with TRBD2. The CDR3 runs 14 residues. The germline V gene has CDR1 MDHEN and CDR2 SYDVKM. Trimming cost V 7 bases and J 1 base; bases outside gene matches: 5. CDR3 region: CASKDTSGQETQYF. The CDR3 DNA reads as TGTGCCAGCAAGGATACTAGCGGCCAAGAGACCCAGTACTTC. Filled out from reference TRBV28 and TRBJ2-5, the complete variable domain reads DVKVTQSSRYLVKRTGEKVFLECVQDMDHENMFWYRQDPGLGLRLIYFSYDVKMKEKGDIPEGYSVSREKKERFSLILESASTNQTSMYLCASKDTSGQETQYFGPGTRLLVL.

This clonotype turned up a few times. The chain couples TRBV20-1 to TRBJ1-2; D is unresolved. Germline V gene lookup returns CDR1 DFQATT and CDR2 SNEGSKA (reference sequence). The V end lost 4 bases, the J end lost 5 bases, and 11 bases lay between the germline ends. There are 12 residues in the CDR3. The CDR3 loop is CSAIRAVYGYTF. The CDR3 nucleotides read TGCAGTGCTATCAGAGCAGTATATGGCTACACCTTC.

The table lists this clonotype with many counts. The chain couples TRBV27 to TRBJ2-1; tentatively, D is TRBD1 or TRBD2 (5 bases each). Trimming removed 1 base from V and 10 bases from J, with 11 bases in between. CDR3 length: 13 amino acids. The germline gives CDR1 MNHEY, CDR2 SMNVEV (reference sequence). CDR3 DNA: TGTGCCAGCAGTTTATGGGGTGGGGGAGAGCAGTTCTTC. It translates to CASSLWGGGEQFF.

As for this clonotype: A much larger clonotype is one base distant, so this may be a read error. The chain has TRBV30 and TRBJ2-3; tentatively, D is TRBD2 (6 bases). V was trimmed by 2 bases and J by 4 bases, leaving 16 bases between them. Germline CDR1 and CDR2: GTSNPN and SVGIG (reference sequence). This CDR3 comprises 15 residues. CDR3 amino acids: CAWSPLAVSADTQYF. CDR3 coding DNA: TGTGCCTGGAGTCCACTAGCCGTTAGCGCAGATACGCAGTATTTT.